This T cell receptor beta chain is drawn from a study of T cells in Graves' hyperthyroidism and ophthalmopathy. Study-level findings and limits: Ophthalmopathy stood apart from stable hyperthyroidism in a 13 V-J model.

TCR beta CDR3 sequences were amplified from RNA transcripts. First-round RT-PCR of the TCR CDR3 relied on the HTBI primer set. TCRdb independently ran MiXCR on the multiplex PCR reads; one entry per CDR3 protein. The table lists 620,000 or so distinct CDR3 sequences, roughly 14% of them singletons. For this clonotype: Its antigen is not known.

The TCR sequence derives from a woman in her 50s with Graves' ophthalmopathy. Sequences were obtained from blood.

CDR3 nucleotides: TGTGCCAGCAGCTTAGCCATTTTCGGACAGGGAACCGGGGAGCTGTTTTTT. Residues: CASSLAIFGQGTGELFF. The chain joins TRBV7-6 to TRBJ2-2; 8 nucleotides match TRBD1. Trimming removed 0 bases from V and 5 bases from J; junction bases left unmatched: 8. The CDR3 contains 17 residues. Germline V gene data show CDR1 as SGHVS and CDR2 as FNYEAQ.